This T cell receptor (beta chain) was found in a study of blood T cell repertoires in COVID-19. Original data processing: The authors estimated nucleated cell counts from reference gene primer amplification. TCRdb's copy holds only in-frame clones and misses some; the assay was immunoSEQ multiplex PCR. V and J calls and clone size come straight from that table; D and trimming were deduced from the DNA. The sample gives around 140,000 clones, more than 70% of which show up once; about 1.3% is in the top ten. CDR3 length equals 14 residues. Germline lookup yields CDR1 SGHNT and CDR2 YYREEE (reference sequence). The junction had 10 bases not matched to a gene; V was cut back by 7 bases and J by 5 bases.

Sample: peripheral blood. The rearrangement joins TRBV5-4 to TRBJ2-5; 8 bases match TRBD1. The clonotype originates from a man in his fifties or sixties with acute or convalescent COVID-19. CDR3: CASENQGAGETQYF. The CDR3 DNA reads as TGTGCCAGCGAAAACCAGGGGGCGGGGGAGACCCAGTACTTC.